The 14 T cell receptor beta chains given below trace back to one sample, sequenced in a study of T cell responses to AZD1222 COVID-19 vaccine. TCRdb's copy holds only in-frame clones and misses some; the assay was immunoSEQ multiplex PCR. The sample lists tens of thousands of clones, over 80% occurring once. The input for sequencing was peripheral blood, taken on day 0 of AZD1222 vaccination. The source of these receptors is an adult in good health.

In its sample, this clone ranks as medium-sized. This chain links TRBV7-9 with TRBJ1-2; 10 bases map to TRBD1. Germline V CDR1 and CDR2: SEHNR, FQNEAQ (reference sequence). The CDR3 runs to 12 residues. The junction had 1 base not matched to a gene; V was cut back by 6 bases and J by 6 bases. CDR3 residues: CASRGQGHGYTF. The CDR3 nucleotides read TGTGCCAGCAGGGGACAGGGGCATGGCTACACCTTC.

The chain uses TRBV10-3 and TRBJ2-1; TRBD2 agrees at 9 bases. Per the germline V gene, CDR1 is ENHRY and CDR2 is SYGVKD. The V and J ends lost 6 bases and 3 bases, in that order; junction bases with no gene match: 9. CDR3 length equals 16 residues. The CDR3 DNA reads TGTGCCATCAGGCCGGCTCTAGCGGGGCTCTACAATGAGCAGTTCTTC. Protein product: CAIRPALAGLYNEQFF.

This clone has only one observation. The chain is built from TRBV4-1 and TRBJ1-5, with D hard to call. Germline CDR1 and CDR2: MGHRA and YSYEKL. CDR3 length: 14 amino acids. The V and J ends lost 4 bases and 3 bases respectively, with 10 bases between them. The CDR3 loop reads CASSPSWSNQPQHF. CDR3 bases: TGCGCCAGCAGCCCCTCTTGGTCCAATCAGCCCCAGCATTTT.

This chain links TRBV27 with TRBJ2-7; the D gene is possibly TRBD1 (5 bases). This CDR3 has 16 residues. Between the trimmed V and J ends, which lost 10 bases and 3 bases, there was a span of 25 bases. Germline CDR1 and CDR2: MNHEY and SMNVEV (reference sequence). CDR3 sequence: CATPSTGQGGVYEQYF. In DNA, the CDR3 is TGTGCCACCCCATCCACCGGGCAGGGTGGCGTCTACGAGCAGTACTTC.

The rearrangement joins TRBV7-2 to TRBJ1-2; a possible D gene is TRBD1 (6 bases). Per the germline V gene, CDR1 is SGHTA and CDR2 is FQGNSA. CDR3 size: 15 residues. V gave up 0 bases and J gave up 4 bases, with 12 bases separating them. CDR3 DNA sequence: TGTGCCAGCAGCTTAGCATCTGGACAGCCCTATGGCTACACCTTC. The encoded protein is CASSLASGQPYGYTF.

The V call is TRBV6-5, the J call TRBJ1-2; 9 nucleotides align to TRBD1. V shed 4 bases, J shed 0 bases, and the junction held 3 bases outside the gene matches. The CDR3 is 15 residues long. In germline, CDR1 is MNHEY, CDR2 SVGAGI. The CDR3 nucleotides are TGTGCCAGCAGTTTACAGGGGGCGGCTAACTATGGCTACACCTTC. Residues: CASSLQGAANYGYTF.

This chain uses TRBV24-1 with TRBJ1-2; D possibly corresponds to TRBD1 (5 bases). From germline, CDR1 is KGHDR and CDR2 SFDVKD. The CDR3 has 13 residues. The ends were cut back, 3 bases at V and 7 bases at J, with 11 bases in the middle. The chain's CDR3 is CATSDRRGSGYTF. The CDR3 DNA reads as TGTGCCACCAGTGATCGGAGGGGATCTGGCTACACCTTC.

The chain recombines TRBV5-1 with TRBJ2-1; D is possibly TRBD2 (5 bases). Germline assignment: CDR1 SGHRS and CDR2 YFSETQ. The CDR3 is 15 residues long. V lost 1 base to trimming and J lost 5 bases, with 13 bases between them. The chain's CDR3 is CASSLSGGSDNEQFF. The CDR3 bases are TGCGCCAGCAGCTTGTCCGGAGGCAGCGACAATGAGCAGTTCTTC.

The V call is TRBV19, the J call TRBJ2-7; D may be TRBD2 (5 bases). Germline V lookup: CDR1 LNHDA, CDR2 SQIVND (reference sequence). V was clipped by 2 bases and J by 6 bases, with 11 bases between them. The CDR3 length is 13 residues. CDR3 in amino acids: CASSITREAEQYF. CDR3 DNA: TGTGCCAGTAGTATAACGAGGGAAGCCGAGCAGTACTTC.

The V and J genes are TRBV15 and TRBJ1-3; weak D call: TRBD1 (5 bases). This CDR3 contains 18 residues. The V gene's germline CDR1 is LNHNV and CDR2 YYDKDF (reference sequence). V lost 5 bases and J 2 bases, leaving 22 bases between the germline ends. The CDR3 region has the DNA TGTGCCACCAGCCAAAGGAACTGGGGACCTAAGACTGGAAACACCATATATTTT. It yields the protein CATSQRNWGPKTGNTIYF.

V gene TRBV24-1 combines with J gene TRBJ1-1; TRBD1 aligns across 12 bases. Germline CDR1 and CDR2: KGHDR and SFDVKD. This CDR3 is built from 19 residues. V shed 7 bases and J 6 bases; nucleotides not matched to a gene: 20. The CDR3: CATRDSLLGQGAFNSEAFF. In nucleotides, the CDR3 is TGTGCCACCAGGGACAGTCTCTTGGGACAGGGGGCATTTAACTCTGAAGCTTTCTTT.

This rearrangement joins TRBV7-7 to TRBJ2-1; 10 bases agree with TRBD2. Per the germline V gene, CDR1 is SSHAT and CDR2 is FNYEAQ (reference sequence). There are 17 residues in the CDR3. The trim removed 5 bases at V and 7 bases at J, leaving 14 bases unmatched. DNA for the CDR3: TGTGCCAGCAGCCGACGGCCCGGGACTAGCGCTGGAAATGAGCAGTTCTTC. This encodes CASSRRPGTSAGNEQFF.

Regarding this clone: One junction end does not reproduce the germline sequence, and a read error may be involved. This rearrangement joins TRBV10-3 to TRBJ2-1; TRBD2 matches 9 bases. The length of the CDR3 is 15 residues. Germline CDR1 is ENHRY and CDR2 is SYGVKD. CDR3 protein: CAIRELAGEYNEQFF. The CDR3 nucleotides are TGTGCCATCAGAGAGTTAGCGGGGGAATACAATGAGCAGTTCTTC.

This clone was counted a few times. The CDR3 nucleotides read TGTGCCAGCAGTGACTCAGGGGGACAGGGTATCCTTGAGCAGTACTTC. Translating it yields CASSDSGGQGILEQYF. The chain has TRBV6-4 and TRBJ2-7; TRBD1 matches at 9 bases. CDR3 length: 16 residues. Trimming at V came to 0 bases and at J to 7 bases, leaving 10 bases not matched to a gene. Germline V gene lookup returns CDR1 MRHNA and CDR2 SNTAGT.